These 24 T cell receptor beta chains were sequenced from one sample in a study of cytomegalovirus exposure and HLA in healthy donors. PCR primers comprised 60 Vbeta and 13 Jbeta primers. The repertoire was sequenced with immunoSEQ multiplex PCR; TCRdb's copy has only in-frame clones and lacks some. The sample has more than 140,000 clones, roughly 87% seen once; the top ten hold 4.5% to 6%. The specimen was PBMCs. These receptors came from a man younger than 45 in good health and CMV-seropositive.

The chain recombines TRBV11-3 with TRBJ1-6, with a weak D call TRBD1 (6 bases). The CDR3 totals 15 residues. V was shortened by 5 bases and J by 10 bases, with 18 bases between the two germline ends. Germline V gene data show CDR1 as SGHNT and CDR2 as YENEEA. This CDR3 reads CASSPHSSGESPLHF. The CDR3 DNA sequence: TGTGCCAGCAGCCCCCATAGCTCAGGGGAATCACCCCTCCACTTT.

The chain employs TRBV7-6 and TRBJ1-1; D is perhaps TRBD1 (6 bases). Trimming shortened V by 4 bases and J by 1 base, and 10 bases separated the two germline ends. The germline V gene has CDR1 SGHVS and CDR2 FNYEAQ. CDR3 length equals 14 residues. The CDR3 region is CASSSQQGNTEAFF. CDR3 coding DNA: TGTGCCAGCAGCTCCCAACAGGGGAACACTGAAGCTTTCTTT.

As for this clone: The junction departs from the called germline gene at one end, perhaps through a read error. This chain uses TRBV9 with TRBJ2-5; D not resolved. The CDR3 has 15 residues. Germline loops: CDR1 SGDLS, CDR2 YYNGEE. The CDR3 DNA reads TGTGCCAGCAGCGTAGATCCAGGCCCTCAAGGGACCCAGTACTTC. Translated, it gives CASSVDPGPQGTQYF.

The CDR3, as DNA: TGTGCCTGGGCAAAGACAGCATATCTCGATGGCTACACCTTC. Its translation: CAWAKTAYLDGYTF. This rearrangement joins TRBV30 to TRBJ1-2, with D maybe TRBD1 (5 bases). The CDR3 length is 14 residues. The V gene lost 5 bases and the J gene lost 6 bases, with 19 bases spanning the gap. Germline CDR1 GTSNPN, CDR2 SVGIG (reference sequence). Drawing the rest from reference TRBV30 and TRBJ1-2, the complete variable domain is SQTIHQWPATLVQPVGSPLSLECTVEGTSNPNLYWYRQAAGRGLQLLFYSVGIGQISSEVPQNLSASRPQDRQFILSSKKLLLSDSGFYLCAWAKTAYLDGYTFGSGTRLTVV.

The chain has TRBV7-2 and TRBJ1-2; the D is unclear. Germline loops: CDR1 SGHTA, CDR2 FQGNSA. The CDR3 covers 13 residues. V gave up 7 bases and J gave up 4 bases, with 13 bases separating them. The CDR3 loop reads CASTPARGYGYTF. As DNA, the CDR3 is TGTGCCAGCACCCCGGCTAGAGGCTATGGCTACACCTTC. Together with reference TRBV7-2 and TRBJ1-2, the CDR3 gives the full variable domain: GAGVSQSPSNKVTEKGKDVELRCDPISGHTALYWYRQSLGQGLEFLIYFQGNSAPDKSGLPSDRFSAERTGGSVSTLTIQRTQQEDSAVYLCASTPARGYGYTFGSGTRLTVV.

The V call is TRBV28, the J call TRBJ2-7; TRBD2 aligns across 12 bases. The V gene's germline CDR1 is MDHEN and CDR2 SYDVKM. This CDR3 has 17 residues. V dropped 6 bases and J dropped 2; count of bases not matched to a gene: 11. The CDR3 protein is CASSQPTSGGSPYEQYF. The CDR3 DNA sequence: TGTGCCAGCAGCCAACCGACTAGCGGGGGTTCGCCCTACGAGCAGTACTTC.

This chain connects TRBV6-4 to TRBJ1-2; 8 bases are a match to TRBD1. CDR1 is MRHNA, CDR2 SNTAGT, per germline. The CDR3 has 16 residues. V dropped 7 bases and J dropped 4; count of bases not matched to a gene: 14. CDR3 nucleotides: TGTGCCAGCACCCTAAAGCCGGACAGGGCGGCCTATGGCTACACCTTC. Amino acids: CASTLKPDRAAYGYTF.

This clone was seen more than once but under ten times. At one of its ends the junction is not consistent with the germline gene, which may arise from a read error. The chain combines TRBV5-6 with TRBJ2-6, with D maybe TRBD1 (5 bases). The CDR3 consists of 15 residues. Germline CDR1 reads SGHDT; CDR2 reads YYEEEE. The CDR3 spells CASSLDSSGANGLTF. CDR3 bases: TGTGCCAGCAGCTTGGATAGCTCTGGGGCCAACGGCCTGACTTTC.

The V gene is TRBV6-4, the J gene TRBJ2-7; 10 bases line up with TRBD1. The CDR3 has 15 residues. Trimming took 3 bases from V and 4 from J; bases not matched to a gene: 6. Germline CDR1 is MRHNA and CDR2 is SNTAGT. The CDR3 region has the DNA TGTGCCAGCAGTGAGGGTCCGGGACAGGGGTACGAGCAGTACTTC. This codes for CASSEGPGQGYEQYF.

The CDR3 region is CAWSGNGEAVIQYF. In nucleotides, the CDR3 is TGTGCCTGGAGTGGGAACGGGGAGGCCGTCATTCAGTACTTC. The rearrangement uses TRBV30 and TRBJ2-4; D is perhaps TRBD2 (6 bases). Trimming stripped 1 base from V and 9 bases from J, with 16 bases between. The germline gives CDR1 GTSNPN, CDR2 SVGIG (reference sequence). The CDR3 runs 14 residues.

V is TRBV9 and J is TRBJ2-7; no clear D gene. The CDR3 length is 14 residues. V lost 0 bases to trimming and J lost 0 bases, with 7 bases between them. The V gene's germline CDR1 is SGDLS and CDR2 YYNGEE. This CDR3 reads CASSVAQFSYEQYF. The CDR3, as DNA: TGTGCCAGCAGCGTAGCCCAATTCTCCTACGAGCAGTACTTC. The whole variable domain, filled in from reference TRBV9 and TRBJ2-7, reads DSGVTQTPKHLITATGQRVTLRCSPRSGDLSVYWYQQSLDQGLQFLIQYYNGEERAKGNILERFSAQQFPDLHSELNLSSLELGDSALYFCASSVAQFSYEQYFGPGTRLTVT.

This clone came up once. This chain joins TRBV5-1 and TRBJ2-5, with TRBD2 matching over 7 bases. V was clipped by 0 bases and J by 3 bases; unmatched bases: 5. Germline CDR1 and CDR2: SGHRS and YFSETQ. The CDR3 is 15 residues long. CDR3 DNA: TGCGCCAGCAGCTTGGGCCCAGGGACTAAAGAGACCCAGTACTTC. Its protein is CASSLGPGTKETQYF.

This rearrangement joins TRBV7-9 to TRBJ1-1; D is uncertain. The CDR3 is 15 residues long. Germline CDR1 reads SEHNR; CDR2 reads FQNEAQ (reference sequence). The V end was cut by 3 bases, the J end by 4 bases, with 15 bases between. The CDR3 reads CASSFYRDVGTEAFF. In DNA form, the CDR3 reads TGTGCCAGCAGCTTTTATCGGGATGTCGGCACTGAAGCTTTCTTT.

This clone occurred once. V and J are TRBV4-3 and TRBJ2-5; the match to TRBD1 covers 7 bases. The J segment lost 5 bases and the V segment lost 3 bases, leaving 12 bases of the junction unmatched. Germline V gene lookup returns CDR1 LGHNA and CDR2 YSLEER. The CDR3 is 16 amino acids. The CDR3 loop is CASSQDQGVGAETQYF. In DNA form, the CDR3 reads TGCGCCAGCAGCCAGGACCAGGGGGTAGGTGCTGAGACCCAGTACTTC.

V is TRBV28 and J is TRBJ2-1; possible D gene TRBD1, 7 bases. The CDR3 extends over 15 amino acids. The germline V gene encodes CDR1 MDHEN and CDR2 SYDVKM. Between the trimmed V and J ends, which lost 5 bases and 3 bases, there was a span of 14 bases. The DNA of the CDR3 is TGTGCCAGCAGTCCCGGAGGGACAGTCTACAATGAGCAGTTCTTC. Residues: CASSPGGTVYNEQFF.

Concerning this clone itself: A read error likely explains this, since a far larger clone differs by one base. This CDR3 is also generated by other DNA sequences in the sample. This chain's CDR3 is CASSYLSGRATDTQYF. In nucleotides, the CDR3 is TGTGCCAGCAGTTACCTCAGCGGGAGAGCTACAGATACCCAGTATTTT. This sequence joins TRBV6-5 and TRBJ2-3; 8 bases line up with TRBD2. The CDR3 runs to 16 residues. Germline values: CDR1 MNHEY, CDR2 SVGAGI.

CDR3: CAWSRRSTEAFF. The DNA of the CDR3 is TGTGCCTGGAGTCGGCGGAGCACTGAAGCTTTCTTT. The V gene is TRBV30, the J gene TRBJ1-1; D remains unclear. Germline lookup yields CDR1 GTSNPN and CDR2 SVGIG (reference sequence). CDR3 size: 12 residues. Trimming stripped 2 bases from V and 4 bases from J, with 8 bases between.

V usage is TRBV7-9 and J usage is TRBJ2-7, with 7 bases identical to TRBD1. V trimming: 6 bases; J trimming: 2 bases; junction bases outside the gene matches: 13. The germline V gene encodes CDR1 SEHNR and CDR2 FQNEAQ (reference sequence). The CDR3 spans 16 residues. This CDR3 is CASRQNSGTVTYEQYF. The CDR3, as DNA: TGTGCCAGCAGACAGAATTCCGGGACAGTTACCTACGAGCAGTACTTC.

V is TRBV6-5 and J is TRBJ1-2; no definite D call. Trimming pared 0 bases from V and 2 bases from J, leaving 10 bases between. Germline-derived CDR1 and CDR2 are MNHEY and SVGAGI. The CDR3 loop spans 15 amino acids. For the CDR3, the DNA is TGTGCCAGCAGTTACTCAAGGGAGATGAACTATGGCTACACCTTC. Protein product: CASSYSREMNYGYTF.

The chain recombines TRBV6-5 with TRBJ2-5; maybe TRBD2 (5 bases). The J call may not be correct, given that the DNA end is closer to TRBJ2-7. Germline-derived CDR1 and CDR2 are MNHEY and SVGAGI. The CDR3 loop spans 14 amino acids. The CDR3 DNA is TGTGCCAGCAGTTACTCTAGCGAATACTACGAGCAGTACTTC. Amino acid sequence: CASSYSSEYYEQYF.

The chain links TRBV5-1 to TRBJ1-4, with a tentative D call TRBD1 (5 bases). Trimming stripped 2 bases from V and 4 bases from J, with 9 bases between. Germline V lookup: CDR1 SGHRS, CDR2 YFSETQ. The CDR3 loop spans 14 amino acids. The chain's CDR3 is CASSFRGVNEKLFF. The CDR3 DNA reads TGCGCCAGCAGCTTTCGGGGGGTTAATGAAAAACTGTTTTTT.

The J gene is TRBJ1-5, the V gene TRBV6-1; 10 bases are a match to TRBD1. The CDR3 is 16 residues long. CDR1 is MNHNS, CDR2 SASEGT, per germline. V trimming: 1 base; J trimming: 6 bases; junction bases outside the gene matches: 6. The CDR3 loop is CASSEELGQGGQPQHF. Here the CDR3 DNA reads TGTGCCAGCAGTGAAGAGCTAGGACAGGGGGGTCAGCCCCAGCATTTT.

The chain uses TRBV13 and TRBJ2-7; a weak D match, TRBD2 (5 bases). CDR1 is PRHDT and CDR2 is FYEKMQ in the germline V gene (reference sequence). The CDR3 is 16 amino acids. Deletions cut 1 base from V and 2 bases from J, with 15 bases between. The CDR3 DNA sequence: TGTGCCAGCAGCTTAGAGGTGGCAGACGGGACCTACGAGCAGTACTTC. Its translation: CASSLEVADGTYEQYF.

The V call is TRBV5-1, the J call TRBJ1-3, with D possibly being TRBD1 (5 bases). V dropped 4 bases and J dropped 0 bases, with 8 bases sitting between them. Germline CDR1 is SGHRS and CDR2 is YFSETQ. This CDR3 comprises 14 residues. The CDR3 is CASSTTGSGNTIYF. CDR3 nucleotides: TGCGCCAGCAGCACAACAGGCTCTGGAAACACCATATATTTT. The variable domain in full, with the rest retrieved from reference TRBV5-1 and TRBJ1-3, is KAGVTQTPRYLIKTRGQQVTLSCSPISGHRSVSWYQQTPGQGLQFLFEYFSETQRNKGNFPGRFSGRQFSNSRSEMNVSTLELGDSALYLCASSTTGSGNTIYFGEGSWLTVV.